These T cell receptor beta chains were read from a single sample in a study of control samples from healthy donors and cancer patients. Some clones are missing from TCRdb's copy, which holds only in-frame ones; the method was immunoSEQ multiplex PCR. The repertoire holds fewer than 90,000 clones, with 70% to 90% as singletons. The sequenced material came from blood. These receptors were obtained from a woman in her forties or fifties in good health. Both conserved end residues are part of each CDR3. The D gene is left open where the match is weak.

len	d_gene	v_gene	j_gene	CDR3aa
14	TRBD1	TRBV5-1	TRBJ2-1	CASSLAGGWNEQFF
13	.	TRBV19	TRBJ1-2	CASSMDRNYGYTF
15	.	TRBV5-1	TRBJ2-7	CASSFGGIGSYEQYF
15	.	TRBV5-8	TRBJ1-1	CASSPRVRENTEAFF
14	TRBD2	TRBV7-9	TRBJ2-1	CASSPSGGRNEQFF
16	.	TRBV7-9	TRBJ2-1	CASSLTRALDRNEQFF
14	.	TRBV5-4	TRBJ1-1	CASSPRFMNTEAFF
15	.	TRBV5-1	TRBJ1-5	CASSLGHNSNQPQHF
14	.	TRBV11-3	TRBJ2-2	CASSLGASAGELFF
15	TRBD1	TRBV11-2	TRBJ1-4	CASRRYRGRDEKLFF
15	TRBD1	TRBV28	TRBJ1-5	CASTPGTGVNQPQHF
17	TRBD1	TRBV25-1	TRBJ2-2	CASSEFPRTGNTGELFF
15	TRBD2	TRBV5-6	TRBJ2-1	CASSWGLGAGNEQFF
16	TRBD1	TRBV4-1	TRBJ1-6	CASSQAPGTGITPLHF
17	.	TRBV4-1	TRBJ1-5	CASSQGSGRSSNQPQHF
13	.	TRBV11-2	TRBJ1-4	CASSLDTLEKLFF
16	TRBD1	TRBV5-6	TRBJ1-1	CASSSQGALVNTEAFF
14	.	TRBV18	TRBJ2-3	CASSGTYDTDTQYF
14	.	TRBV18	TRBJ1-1	CASSSGPGNTEAFF
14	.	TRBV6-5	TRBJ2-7	CASSRTPRGAEQYF
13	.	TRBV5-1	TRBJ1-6	CASSLDLNSPLHF
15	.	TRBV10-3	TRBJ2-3	CAISERGLGANTQYF
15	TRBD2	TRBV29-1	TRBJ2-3	CSVGGGGGRTDTQYF
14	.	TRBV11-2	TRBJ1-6	CASTRQVNNSPLHF
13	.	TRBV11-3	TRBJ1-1	CASSLGRNTEAFF
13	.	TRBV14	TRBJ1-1	CASSQGIYTEAFF
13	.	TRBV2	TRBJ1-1	CANKAHLNTEAFF
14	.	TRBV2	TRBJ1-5	CASQEGIVNQPQHF
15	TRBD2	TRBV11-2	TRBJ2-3	CASSFKGGGSDTQYF
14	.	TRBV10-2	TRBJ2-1	CASKKDASYNEQFF
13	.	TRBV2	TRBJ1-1	CASGSDLFGEAFF
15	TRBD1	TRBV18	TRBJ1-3	CASSPQTGRGNTIYF
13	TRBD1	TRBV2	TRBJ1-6	CASSRDSNSPLHF
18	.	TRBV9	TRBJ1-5	CASSVDGGLLGSNQPQHF
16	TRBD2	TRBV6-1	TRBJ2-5	CASSVLAGGKKETQYF
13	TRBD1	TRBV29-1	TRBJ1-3	CSVTIRDSRHPYF
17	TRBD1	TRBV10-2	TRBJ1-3	CASSLRQGMDSGNTIYF
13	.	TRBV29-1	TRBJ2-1	CSVVFVGDNEQFF
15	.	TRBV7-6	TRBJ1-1	CASSYREGWNTEAFF
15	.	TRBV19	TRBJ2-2	CASSIGNRATGELFF
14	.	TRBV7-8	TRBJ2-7	CASSSRDKTYEQYF
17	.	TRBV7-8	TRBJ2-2	CASSQNRRGLGTGELFF
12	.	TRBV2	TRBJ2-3	CASGLSGDTQYF
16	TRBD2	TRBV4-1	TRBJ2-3	CASSQNPSGNIDTQYF
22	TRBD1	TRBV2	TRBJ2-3	CASNRPGQGASFDQISTDTQYF
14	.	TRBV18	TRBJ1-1	CASSRYFGNTEAFF
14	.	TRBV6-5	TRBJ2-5	CASSYGQPLGTQYF
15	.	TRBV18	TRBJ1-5	CASSPVQGVNQPQHF
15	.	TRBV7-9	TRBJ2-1	CASSLGQRFNNEQFF
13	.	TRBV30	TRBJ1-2	CAWSVLGVGGYTF
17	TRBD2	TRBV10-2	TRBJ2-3	CASTGIGGGRFPDTQYF
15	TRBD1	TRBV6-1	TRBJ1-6	CASSDQTGVGTPLHF
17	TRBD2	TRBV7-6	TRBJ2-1	CASSGMGLAGGRSEQFF
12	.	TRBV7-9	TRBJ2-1	CASSPGVNEQFF
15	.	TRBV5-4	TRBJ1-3	CASSLQGVAGNTIYF
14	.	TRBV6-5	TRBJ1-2	CASSYGSLNYGYTF
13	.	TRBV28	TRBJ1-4	CATWTTLNEKLFF
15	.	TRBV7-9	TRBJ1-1	CASSLVYVVAEGAFF
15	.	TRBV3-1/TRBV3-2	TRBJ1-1	CASSLIVTGSTEAFF